Given below is one T cell receptor (beta chain) in context. This clone was recorded a few times. There is no known antigen for this receptor. Per-nucleotide qualities are absent, and no much larger clonotype sits a single base away. This specimen comes from a study of cytotoxic CD8 clonotypes in ibrutinib-treated CLL (dated by TCRdb to the early 2020s). Looking at the study overall: In this cohort, 15 patients were treatment-naive and fewer than 13 were relapsed/refractory, while around 17 had unmutated IGHV. Responses were partial in approximately 24 patients and complete in 2; after median around 65 months follow-up, 14 stayed in remission and roughly twelve progressed. Response samples were obtained after a median of around 11 months of treatment, with a range of roughly 6 to 40 months. Samples averaged about 260,000 productive templates and tens of thousands of productive rearrangements. Longitudinal samples were obtainable from about 30% of the roughly 90 participants in the trial. Cryopreserved peripheral blood mononuclear cells were obtained prior to treatment, at the time of response, and at either disease progression or sustained remission. Patients were still on ibrutinib when every remission and progressive disease sample was collected.

The goal of deep resolution MiSeq sequencing was a depth between 1 in 1 million and 1 in 200,000 T cells, and coverage averaged 10x per clonotype. TCR beta libraries were generated with the immunoSEQ hsTCRB Kit. The study's own analysis went as follows. The data were analyzed with ImmunoSEQ Analyzer and ImmunoSEQ Data Assistant, and V, D and J gene assignments followed IMGT definitions. Clonality, with values ranging from 0 to 1, was calculated as one minus the normalized Shannon entropy of productive rearrangement frequencies. Only overrepresented clonotypes making up at least 0.05% of each patient's repertoire were included in the public clonotype analysis. Fewer than 15 repertoires from age-matched healthy donors, obtained from immuneACCESS, served as clonality controls. The clones in this table, taken by TCRdb from immuneACCESS, are in-frame only. Not every clone is retained; where verified, under half of the shortfall comes from an unresolved V gene, and the cause of the rest is unknown. V and J calls plus clone size are reproduced from that table; the DNA served to infer D and trimming. Present in this sample are over 140,000 clones, more than 75% of which were seen just once. The ten most abundant clones make up roughly 7.2% of the sample.

Via the germline V gene (reference sequence), CDR1 is SEHNR and CDR2 FQNEAQ. From its cysteine to its phenylalanine, the CDR3 spans 11 amino acids. Only CDR3 DNA is held: 33 bases, read in frame from base 1. V and J lose 5 bases and 13 bases, and a span of 11 bases separates them. Overall study results and their limits: Baseline clonality exceeded that of age-matched healthy donors and correlated strongly with circulating CD8+ T-cell counts. At ibrutinib response clonality went up, during sustained remission it held steady, and at progression it dropped back toward baseline. Sustained-remission and progressing patients did not have matched sampling times, and lymph node repertoires were not examined. Public clonotypes were found to be uncommon and were observed to contract or remain stable during treatment; the increase in clonality was shown to reflect expansion of private clonotypes at ibrutinib response.

For TCR beta library preparation, 2 to 2.5 micrograms of genomic DNA were isolated from cryopreserved PBMCs. Longitudinal blood samples from CLL patients on ibrutinib monotherapy were analyzed using high-throughput TCR beta sequencing. The patients took part in an open-label, single-center phase 2 trial of ibrutinib monotherapy. The source of this sequence is a human donor with chronic lymphocytic leukemia. The rearrangement joined TRBV7-9 to TRBJ1-4; the D gene remains uncertain. The material was PBMCs, obtained after 36 months of ibrutinib treatment. This receptor carries the CDR3 CASSPAVGLFF. Read as DNA, the sequence is TGTGCCAGCAGCCCCGCCGTTGGACTGTTTTTT.